One T cell receptor beta chain is described in this entry. Its antigen is not known. The data derive from a study of regulatory T cells in long-lasting Graves disease. CDR1 and CDR2 from the germline V gene are MDHEN and SYDVKM. The trim removed 3 bases at V and 4 bases at J, leaving 1 base unmatched. The CDR3 covers 15 residues. General study results and limits: Persistent Graves' patients showed less TCR diversity than newly diagnosed ones. Study was limited to peripheral blood, excluding thyroid tissue. It was in persistent disease that TRBV28, TRBJ1-2 and TRBJ2-5 were favored.

CDR3 regions were amplified by Arm-PCR using iRepertoire HTBI primers to build TCR beta libraries. One entry per CDR3 protein results from TCRdb running MiXCR on the multiplex PCR reads. The table lists hundreds of thousands of distinct CDR3 sequences, about 30% of them singletons. Time point denoted: persistent/refractory GD, antithyroid drugs over 5 years with positive TRAb. The TCR library was made from RNA extracted from PBMCs. The clonotype was recovered from a female donor with Graves disease. Sequenced here: peripheral blood mononuclear cells (PBMCs), sampled when the disease was refractory, from a patient treated with antithyroid drugs. This sequence joins TRBV28 and TRBJ2-5; TRBD2 matches at 14 bases. Here the CDR3 DNA reads TGTGCCAGCAGTTTGGGACTAGCGGGAGCAGAGACCCAGTACTTC. Its protein product is CASSLGLAGAETQYF.